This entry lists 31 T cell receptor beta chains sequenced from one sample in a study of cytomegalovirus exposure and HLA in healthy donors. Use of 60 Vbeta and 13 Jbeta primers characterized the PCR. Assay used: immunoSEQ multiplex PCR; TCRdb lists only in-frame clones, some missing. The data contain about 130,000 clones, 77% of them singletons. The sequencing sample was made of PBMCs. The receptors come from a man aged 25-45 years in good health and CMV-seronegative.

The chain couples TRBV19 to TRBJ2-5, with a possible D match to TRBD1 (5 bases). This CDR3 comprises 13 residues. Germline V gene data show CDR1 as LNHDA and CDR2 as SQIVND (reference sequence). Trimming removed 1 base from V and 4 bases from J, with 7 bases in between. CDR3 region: CASSIVRGETQYF. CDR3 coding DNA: TGTGCCAGTAGTATAGTTAGGGGAGAGACCCAGTACTTC.

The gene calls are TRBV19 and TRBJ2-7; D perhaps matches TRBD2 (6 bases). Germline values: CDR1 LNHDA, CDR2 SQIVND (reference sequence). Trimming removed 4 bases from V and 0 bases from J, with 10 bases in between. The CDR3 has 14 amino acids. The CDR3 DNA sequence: TGTGCCAGTAGTAGTGGACTAAACTCCTACGAGCAGTACTTC. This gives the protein CASSSGLNSYEQYF.

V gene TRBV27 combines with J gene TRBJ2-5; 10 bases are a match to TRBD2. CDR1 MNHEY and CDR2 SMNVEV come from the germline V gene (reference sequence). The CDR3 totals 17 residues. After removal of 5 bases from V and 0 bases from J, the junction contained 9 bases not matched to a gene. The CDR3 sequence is CASSNPQREGYQETQYF. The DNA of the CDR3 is TGTGCCAGCAGTAACCCCCAGCGGGAGGGTTACCAAGAGACCCAGTACTTC.

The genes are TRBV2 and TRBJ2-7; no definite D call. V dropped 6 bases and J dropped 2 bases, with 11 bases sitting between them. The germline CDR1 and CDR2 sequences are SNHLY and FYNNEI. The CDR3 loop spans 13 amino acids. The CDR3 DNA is TGTGCCAGCAGCCCTCCGGTCGCCTACGAGCAGTACTTC. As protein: CASSPPVAYEQYF.

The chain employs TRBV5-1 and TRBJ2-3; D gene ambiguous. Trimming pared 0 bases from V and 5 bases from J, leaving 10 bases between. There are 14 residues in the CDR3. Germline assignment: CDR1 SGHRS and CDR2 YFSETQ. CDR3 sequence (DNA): TGCGCCAGCAGCTTGGCTACGAGAATAGATACGCAGTATTTT. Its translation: CASSLATRIDTQYF.

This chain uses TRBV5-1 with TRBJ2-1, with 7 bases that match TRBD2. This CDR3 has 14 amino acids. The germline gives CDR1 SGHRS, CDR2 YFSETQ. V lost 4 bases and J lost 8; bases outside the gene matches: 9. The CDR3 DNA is TGCGCCAGCAGCCTGGGAGGGCCGGGGGATGAGCAGTTCTTC. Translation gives CASSLGGPGDEQFF.

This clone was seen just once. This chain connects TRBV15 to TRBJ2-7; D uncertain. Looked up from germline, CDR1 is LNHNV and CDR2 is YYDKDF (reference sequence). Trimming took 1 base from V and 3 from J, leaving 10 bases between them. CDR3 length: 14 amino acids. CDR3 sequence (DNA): TGTGCCACCAGCAGAGGGTTCGGGTACTACGAGCAGTACTTC. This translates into CATSRGFGYYEQYF.

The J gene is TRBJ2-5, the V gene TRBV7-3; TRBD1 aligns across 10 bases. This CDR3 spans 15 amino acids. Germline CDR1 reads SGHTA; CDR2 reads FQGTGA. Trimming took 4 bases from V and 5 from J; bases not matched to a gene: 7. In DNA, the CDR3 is TGTGCCAGCAGCTCAGCCGGGACAGGGGTGGAGACCCAGTACTTC. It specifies CASSSAGTGVETQYF.

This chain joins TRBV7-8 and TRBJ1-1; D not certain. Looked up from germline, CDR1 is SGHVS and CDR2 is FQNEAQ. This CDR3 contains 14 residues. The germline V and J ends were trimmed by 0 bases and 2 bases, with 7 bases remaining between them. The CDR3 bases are TGTGCCAGCAGCTTAGCATGGCAAAACACTGAAGCTTTCTTT. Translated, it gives CASSLAWQNTEAFF. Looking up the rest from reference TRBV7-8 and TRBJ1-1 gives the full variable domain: GAGVSQSPRYKVAKRGQDVALRCDPISGHVSLFWYQQALGQGPEFLTYFQNEAQLDKSGLPSDRFFAERPEGSVSTLKIQRTQQEDSAVYLCASSLAWQNTEAFFGQGTRLTVV.

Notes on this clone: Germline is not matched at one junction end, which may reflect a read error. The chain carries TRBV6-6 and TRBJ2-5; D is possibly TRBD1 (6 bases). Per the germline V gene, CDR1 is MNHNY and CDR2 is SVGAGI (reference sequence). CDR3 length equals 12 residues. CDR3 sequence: CASSVSRTDFHF. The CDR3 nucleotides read TGTGCCAGCAGCGTATCCCGGACAGATTTCCACTTC.

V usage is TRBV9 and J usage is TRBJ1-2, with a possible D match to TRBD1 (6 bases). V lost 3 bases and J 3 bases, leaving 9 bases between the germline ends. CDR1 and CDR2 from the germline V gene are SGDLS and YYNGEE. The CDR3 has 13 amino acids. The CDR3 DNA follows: TGTGCCAGCAGCGCGACAGGCGACTATGGCTACACCTTC. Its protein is CASSATGDYGYTF.

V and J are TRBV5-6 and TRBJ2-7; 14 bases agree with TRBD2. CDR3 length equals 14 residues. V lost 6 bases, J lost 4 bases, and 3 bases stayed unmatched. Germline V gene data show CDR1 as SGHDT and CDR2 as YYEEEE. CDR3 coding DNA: TGTGCCAGCATGGGACTAGCGGGAGAGTACGAGCAGTACTTC. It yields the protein CASMGLAGEYEQYF.

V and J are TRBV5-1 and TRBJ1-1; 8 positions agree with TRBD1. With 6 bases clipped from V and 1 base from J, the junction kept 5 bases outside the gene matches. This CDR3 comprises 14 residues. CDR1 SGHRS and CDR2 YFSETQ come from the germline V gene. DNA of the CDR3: TGCGCCAGCACCGTAACAGGGGGGAACACTGAAGCTTTCTTT. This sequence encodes CASTVTGGNTEAFF. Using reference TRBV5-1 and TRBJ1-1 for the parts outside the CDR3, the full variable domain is KAGVTQTPRYLIKTRGQQVTLSCSPISGHRSVSWYQQTPGQGLQFLFEYFSETQRNKGNFPGRFSGRQFSNSRSEMNVSTLELGDSALYLCASTVTGGNTEAFFGQGTRLTVV.

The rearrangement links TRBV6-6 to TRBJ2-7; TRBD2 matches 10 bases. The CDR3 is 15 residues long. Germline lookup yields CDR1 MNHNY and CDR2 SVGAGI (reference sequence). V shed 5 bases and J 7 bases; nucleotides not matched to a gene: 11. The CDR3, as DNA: TGTGCCAGCAGTCCCCGGCTAGCGGGGGTTCAGGAGCAGTACTTC. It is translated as CASSPRLAGVQEQYF.

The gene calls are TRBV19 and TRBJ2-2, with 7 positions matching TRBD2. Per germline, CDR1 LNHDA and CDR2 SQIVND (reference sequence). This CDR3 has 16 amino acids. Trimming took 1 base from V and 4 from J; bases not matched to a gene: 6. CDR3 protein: CASSIGGGLGTGELFF. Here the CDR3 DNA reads TGTGCCAGTAGTATAGGGGGGGGTCTAGGCACCGGGGAGCTGTTTTTT.

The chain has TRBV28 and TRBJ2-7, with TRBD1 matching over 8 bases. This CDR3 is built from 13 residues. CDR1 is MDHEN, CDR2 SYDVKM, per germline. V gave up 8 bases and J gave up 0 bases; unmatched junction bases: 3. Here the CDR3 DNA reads TGTGCCAGCCGCGGACAGGGCTCCTACGAGCAGTACTTC. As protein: CASRGQGSYEQYF.

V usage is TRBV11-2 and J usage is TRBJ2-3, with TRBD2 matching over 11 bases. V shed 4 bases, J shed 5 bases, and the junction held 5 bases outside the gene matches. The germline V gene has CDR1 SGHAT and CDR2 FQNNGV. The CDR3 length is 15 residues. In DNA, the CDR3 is TGTGCCAGCAGCTCCTCTACTAGCGGGAGAGATACGCAGTATTTT. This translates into CASSSSTSGRDTQYF.

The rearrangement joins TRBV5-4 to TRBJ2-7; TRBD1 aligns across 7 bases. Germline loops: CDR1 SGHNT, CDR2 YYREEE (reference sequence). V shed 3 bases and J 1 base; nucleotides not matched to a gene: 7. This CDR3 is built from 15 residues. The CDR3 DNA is TGTGCCAGCAGCTCACGACAGGGATCTTCCTACGAGCAGTACTTC. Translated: CASSSRQGSSYEQYF.

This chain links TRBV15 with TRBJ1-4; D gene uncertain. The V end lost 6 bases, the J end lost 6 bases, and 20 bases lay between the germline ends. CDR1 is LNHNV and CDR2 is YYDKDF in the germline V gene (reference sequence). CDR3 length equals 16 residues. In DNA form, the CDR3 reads TGTGCCACCAGTTGGCCCTCTGGGCCGTTAGATGAAAAACTGTTTTTT. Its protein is CATSWPSGPLDEKLFF.

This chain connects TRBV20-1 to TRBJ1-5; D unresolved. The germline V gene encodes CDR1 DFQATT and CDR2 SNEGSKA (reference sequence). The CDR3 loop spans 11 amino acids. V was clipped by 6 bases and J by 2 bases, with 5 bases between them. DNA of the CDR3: TGCAGTGCGGAGGGCAATCAGCCCCAGCATTTT. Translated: CSAEGNQPQHF.

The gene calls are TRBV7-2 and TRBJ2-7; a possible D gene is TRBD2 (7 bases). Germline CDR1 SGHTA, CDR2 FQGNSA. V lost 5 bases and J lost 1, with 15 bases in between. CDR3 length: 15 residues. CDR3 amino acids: CASSRLRGGSYEQYF. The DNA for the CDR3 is TGTGCCAGCAGCCGACTCAGGGGAGGGTCCTACGAGCAGTACTTC.

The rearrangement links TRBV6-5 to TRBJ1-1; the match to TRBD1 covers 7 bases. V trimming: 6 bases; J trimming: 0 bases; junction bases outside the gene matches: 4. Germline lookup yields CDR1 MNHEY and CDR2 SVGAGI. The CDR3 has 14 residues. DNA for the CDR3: TGTGCCAGCAGCGGGACAGTCATGAACACTGAAGCTTTCTTT. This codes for CASSGTVMNTEAFF.

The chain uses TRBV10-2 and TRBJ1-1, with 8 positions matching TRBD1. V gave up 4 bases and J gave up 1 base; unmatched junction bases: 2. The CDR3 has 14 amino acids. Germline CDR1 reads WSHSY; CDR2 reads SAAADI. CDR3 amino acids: CASSGDRKNTEAFF. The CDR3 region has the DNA TGCGCCAGCAGTGGGGACAGGAAGAACACTGAAGCTTTCTTT.

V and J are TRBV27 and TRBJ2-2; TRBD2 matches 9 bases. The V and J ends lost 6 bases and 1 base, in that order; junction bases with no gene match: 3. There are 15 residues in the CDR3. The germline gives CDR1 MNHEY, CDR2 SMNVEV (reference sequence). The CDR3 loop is CASRKAGGNTGELFF. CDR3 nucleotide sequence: TGTGCCAGCAGGAAAGCGGGAGGGAACACCGGGGAGCTGTTTTTT.

The CDR3, as DNA: TGTGCCAGGAACGGACCCAGGGGGGCGACTAATGAAAAACTGTTTTTT. Translated: CARNGPRGATNEKLFF. The chain couples TRBV2 to TRBJ1-4; 7 nucleotides match TRBD1. V lost 9 bases to trimming and J lost 2 bases; unmatched junction nucleotides: 12. Per germline, CDR1 SNHLY and CDR2 FYNNEI. This CDR3 is 16 amino acids long.

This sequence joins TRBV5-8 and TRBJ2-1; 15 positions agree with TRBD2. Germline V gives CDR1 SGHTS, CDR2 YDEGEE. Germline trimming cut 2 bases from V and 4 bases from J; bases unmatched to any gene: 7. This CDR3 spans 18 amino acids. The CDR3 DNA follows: TGTGCCAGCAGCTTTGGACTAGCGGGAGGGCGACAATACAATGAGCAGTTCTTC. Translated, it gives CASSFGLAGGRQYNEQFF.

The CDR3 sequence: CASSWILQGASGNTIYF. The CDR3 nucleotides read TGTGCCAGCAGCTGGATTTTACAGGGGGCGTCTGGAAACACCATATATTTT. This sequence joins TRBV7-9 and TRBJ1-3; 9 nucleotides align to TRBD1. CDR1 is SEHNR and CDR2 is FQNEAQ in the germline V gene (reference sequence). V was clipped by 4 bases and J by 1 base; unmatched bases: 8. CDR3 length: 17 amino acids.

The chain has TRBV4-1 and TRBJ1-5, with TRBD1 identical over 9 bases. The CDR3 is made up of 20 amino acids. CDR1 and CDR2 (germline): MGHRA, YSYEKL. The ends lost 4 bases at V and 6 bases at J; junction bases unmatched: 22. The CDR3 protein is CASSLETGTGWGFGGQPQHF. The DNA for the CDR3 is TGCGCCAGCAGCCTAGAAACCGGGACAGGGTGGGGATTTGGGGGTCAGCCCCAGCATTTT.

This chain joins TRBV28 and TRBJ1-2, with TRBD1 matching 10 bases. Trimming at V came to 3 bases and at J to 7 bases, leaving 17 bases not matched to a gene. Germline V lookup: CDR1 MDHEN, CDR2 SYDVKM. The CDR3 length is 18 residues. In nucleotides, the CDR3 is TGTGCCAGCAGTTTCGCAGACAGGGGGCTAGGGTTTCGGTTTGGCTACACCTTC. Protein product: CASSFADRGLGFRFGYTF.

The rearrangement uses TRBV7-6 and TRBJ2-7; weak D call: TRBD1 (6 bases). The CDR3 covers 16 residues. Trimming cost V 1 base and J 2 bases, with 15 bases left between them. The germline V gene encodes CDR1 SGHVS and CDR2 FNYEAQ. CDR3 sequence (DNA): TGTGCCAGCAGCTTAGAGGCAGGGGACGTTACCTACGAGCAGTACTTC. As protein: CASSLEAGDVTYEQYF.

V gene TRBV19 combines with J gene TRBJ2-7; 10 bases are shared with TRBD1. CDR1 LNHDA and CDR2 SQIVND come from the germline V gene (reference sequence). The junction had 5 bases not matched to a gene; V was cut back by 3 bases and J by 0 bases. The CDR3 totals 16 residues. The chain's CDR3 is CASSIGQGEASYEQYF. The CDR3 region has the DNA TGTGCCAGTAGTATCGGACAGGGGGAGGCCTCCTACGAGCAGTACTTC. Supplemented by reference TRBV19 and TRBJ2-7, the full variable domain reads DGGITQSPKYLFRKEGQNVTLSCEQNLNHDAMYWYRQDPGQGLRLIYYSQIVNDFQKGDIAEGYSVSREKKESFPLTVTSAQKNPTAFYLCASSIGQGEASYEQYFGPGTRLTVT.